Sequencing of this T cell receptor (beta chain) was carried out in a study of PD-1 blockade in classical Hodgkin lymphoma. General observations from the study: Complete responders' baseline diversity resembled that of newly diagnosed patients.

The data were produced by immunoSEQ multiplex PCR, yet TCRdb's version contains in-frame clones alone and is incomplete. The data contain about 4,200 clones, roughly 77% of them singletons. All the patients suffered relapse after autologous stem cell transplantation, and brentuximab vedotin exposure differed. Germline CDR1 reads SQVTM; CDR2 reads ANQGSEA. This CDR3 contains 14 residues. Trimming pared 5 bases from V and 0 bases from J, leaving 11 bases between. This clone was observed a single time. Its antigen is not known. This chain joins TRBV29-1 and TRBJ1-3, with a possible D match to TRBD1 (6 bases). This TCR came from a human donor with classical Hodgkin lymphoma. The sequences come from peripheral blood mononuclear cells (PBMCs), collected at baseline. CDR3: CSVLTGNSGNTIYF. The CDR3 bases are TGCAGCGTTCTGACAGGAAACTCTGGAAACACCATATATTTT. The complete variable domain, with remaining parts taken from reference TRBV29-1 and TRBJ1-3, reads SAVISQKPSRDICQRGTSLTIQCQVDSQVTMMFWYRQQPGQSLTLIATANQGSEATYESGFVIDKFPISRPNLTFSTLTVSNMSPEDSSIYLCSVLTGNSGNTIYFGEGSWLTVV.